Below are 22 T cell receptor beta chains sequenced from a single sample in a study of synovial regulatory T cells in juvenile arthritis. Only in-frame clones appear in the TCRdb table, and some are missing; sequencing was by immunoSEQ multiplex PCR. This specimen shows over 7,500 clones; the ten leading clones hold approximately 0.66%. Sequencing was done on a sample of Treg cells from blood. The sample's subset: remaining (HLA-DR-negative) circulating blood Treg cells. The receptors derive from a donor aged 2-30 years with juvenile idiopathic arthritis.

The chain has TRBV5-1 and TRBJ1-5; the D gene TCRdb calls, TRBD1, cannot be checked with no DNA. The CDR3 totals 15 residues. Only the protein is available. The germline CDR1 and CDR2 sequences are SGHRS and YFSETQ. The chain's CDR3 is CASSLEQGLNQPQHF.

The CDR3 loop is CASSYSREAYEQYF. The V call is TRBV6-6, the J call TRBJ2-7; TCRdb selects TRBD2, and the lack of DNA leaves this call unchecked. The CDR3 contains 14 residues. The DNA sequence is not available. Germline V gene lookup returns CDR1 MNHNY and CDR2 SVGAGI (reference sequence).

The chain's CDR3 is CAIRRGGGLNEKLFF. J is TRBJ1-4 and V is TRBV10-3. Germline-derived CDR1 and CDR2 are ENHRY and SYGVKD. The CDR3 has 15 residues. No DNA was logged.

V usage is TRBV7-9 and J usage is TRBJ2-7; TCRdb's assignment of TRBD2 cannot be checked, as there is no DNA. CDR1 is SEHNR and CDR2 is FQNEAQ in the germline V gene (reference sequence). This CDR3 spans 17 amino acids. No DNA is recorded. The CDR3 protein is CASSPFGATSGAVEQYF. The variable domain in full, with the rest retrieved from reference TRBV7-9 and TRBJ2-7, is DTGVSQNPRHKITKRGQNVTFRCDPISEHNRLYWYRQTLGQGPEFLTYFQNEAQLEKSRLLSDRFSAERPKGSFSTLEIQRTEQGDSAMYLCASSPFGATSGAVEQYFGPGTRLTVT.

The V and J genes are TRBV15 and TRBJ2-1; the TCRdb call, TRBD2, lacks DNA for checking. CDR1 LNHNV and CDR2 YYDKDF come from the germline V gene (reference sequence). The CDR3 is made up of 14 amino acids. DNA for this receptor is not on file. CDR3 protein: CATSAAGGWGEQFF.

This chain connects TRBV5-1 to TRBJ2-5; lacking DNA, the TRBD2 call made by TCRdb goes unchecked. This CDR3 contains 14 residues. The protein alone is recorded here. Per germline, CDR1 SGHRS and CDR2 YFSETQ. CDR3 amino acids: CASSLWGGEETQYF.

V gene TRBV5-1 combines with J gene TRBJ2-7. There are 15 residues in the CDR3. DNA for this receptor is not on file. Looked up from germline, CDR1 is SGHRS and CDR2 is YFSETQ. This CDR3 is CASSLARPGPYEQYF. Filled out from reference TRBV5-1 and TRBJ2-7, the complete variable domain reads KAGVTQTPRYLIKTRGQQVTLSCSPISGHRSVSWYQQTPGQGLQFLFEYFSETQRNKGNFPGRFSGRQFSNSRSEMNVSTLELGDSALYLCASSLARPGPYEQYFGPGTRLTVT.

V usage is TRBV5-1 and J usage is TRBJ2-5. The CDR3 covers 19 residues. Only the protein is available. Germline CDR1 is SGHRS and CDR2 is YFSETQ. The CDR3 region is CASRYRAVSDWAPQETQYF.

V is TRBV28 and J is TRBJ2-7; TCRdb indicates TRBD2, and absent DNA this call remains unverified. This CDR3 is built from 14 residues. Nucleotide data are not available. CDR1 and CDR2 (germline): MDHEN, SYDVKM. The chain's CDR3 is CASSLLAGSYEQYF.

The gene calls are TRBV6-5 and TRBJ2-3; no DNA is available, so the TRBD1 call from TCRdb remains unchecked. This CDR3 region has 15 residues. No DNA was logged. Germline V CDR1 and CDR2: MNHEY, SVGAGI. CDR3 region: CASRPTGFRSDTQYF.

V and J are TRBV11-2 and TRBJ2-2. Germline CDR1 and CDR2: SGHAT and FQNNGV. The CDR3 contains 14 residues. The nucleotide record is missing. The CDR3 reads CASSRTGNTGELFF.

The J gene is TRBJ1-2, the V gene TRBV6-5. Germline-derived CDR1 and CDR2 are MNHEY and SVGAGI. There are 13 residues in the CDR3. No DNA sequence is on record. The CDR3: CASSYAAENGYTF.

The CDR3 loop is CAWSFPGQGGKNIQYF. This chain uses TRBV30 with TRBJ2-4; the D gene TCRdb calls, TRBD1, cannot be checked with no DNA. The CDR3 has 16 residues. This entry has no DNA. Germline CDR1 and CDR2: GTSNPN and SVGIG (reference sequence).

The CDR3 is CASSSRSGAPQHF. This chain uses TRBV7-3 with TRBJ1-5. The germline V gene has CDR1 SGHTA and CDR2 FQGTGA. This CDR3 has 13 amino acids. The DNA is unrecorded. Combining the CDR3 with reference TRBV7-3 and TRBJ1-5 gives the whole variable domain GAGVSQTPSNKVTEKGKYVELRCDPISGHTALYWYRQSLGQGPEFLIYFQGTGAADDSGLPNDRFFAVRPEGSVSTLKIQRTERGDSAVYLCASSSRSGAPQHFGDGTRLSIL.

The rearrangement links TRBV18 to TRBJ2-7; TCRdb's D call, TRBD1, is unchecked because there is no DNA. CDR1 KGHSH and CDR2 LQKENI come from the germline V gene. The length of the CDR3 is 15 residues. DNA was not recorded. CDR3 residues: CASSPWQGMNYEQYF.

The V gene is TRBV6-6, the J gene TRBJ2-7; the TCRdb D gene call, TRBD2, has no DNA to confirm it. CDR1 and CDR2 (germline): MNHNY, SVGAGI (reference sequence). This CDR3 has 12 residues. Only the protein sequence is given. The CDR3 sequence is CASSPLRYEQYF.

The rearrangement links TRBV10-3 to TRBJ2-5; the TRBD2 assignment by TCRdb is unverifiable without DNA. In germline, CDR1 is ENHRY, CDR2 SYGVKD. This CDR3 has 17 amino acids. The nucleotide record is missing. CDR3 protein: CAISESRVAGTQETQYF.

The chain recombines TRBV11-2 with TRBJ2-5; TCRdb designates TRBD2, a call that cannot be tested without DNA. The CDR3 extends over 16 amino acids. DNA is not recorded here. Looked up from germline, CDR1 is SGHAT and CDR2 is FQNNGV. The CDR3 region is CASSSRIAGGPETQYF.

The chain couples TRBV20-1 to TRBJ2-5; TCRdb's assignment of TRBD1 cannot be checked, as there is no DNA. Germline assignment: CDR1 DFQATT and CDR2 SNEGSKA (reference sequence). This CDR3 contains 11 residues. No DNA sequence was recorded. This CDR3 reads CSAIRQETQYF.

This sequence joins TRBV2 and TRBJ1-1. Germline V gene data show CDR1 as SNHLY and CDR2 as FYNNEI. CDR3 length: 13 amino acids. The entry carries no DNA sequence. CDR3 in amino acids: CASSTVGNTEAFF.

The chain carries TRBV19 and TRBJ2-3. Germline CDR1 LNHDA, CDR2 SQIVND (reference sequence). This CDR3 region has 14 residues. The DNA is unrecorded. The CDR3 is CASSTVGGTDTQYF.

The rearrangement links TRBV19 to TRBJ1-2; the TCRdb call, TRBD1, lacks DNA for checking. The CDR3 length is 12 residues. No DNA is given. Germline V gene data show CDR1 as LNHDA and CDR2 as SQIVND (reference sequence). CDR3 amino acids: CASTLGTGGYTF.